Listed below are T cell receptor beta chains from one sample, sequenced in a study of shared clonotypes between healthy human individuals. The assay was immunoSEQ multiplex PCR, and TCRdb's table has in-frame clones only and misses some. The profile shows approximately 2,200,000 clones, 93% of them singletons. What was sequenced was naive CD8+ T cells from PBMCs. The receptors shown here come from a man in his late teens or twenties in good health. Some clones in this sample may be carry-over from other donors' samples. The CDR3 runs from the conserved cysteine through the conserved F or W. The order of the fields is D gene, clone size, J gene, V gene, CDR3 protein, CDR3 DNA. A D gene is named only where the DNA matches it firmly. Size tells how often a clone was seen (once, few, many) or the class of an expanded clone, and some rows leave it out.

.	.	TRBJ1-1	TRBV27	CASSLGGVGSNTEAFF	TGTGCCAGCAGTTTAGGCGGGGTAGGGTCGAACACTGAAGCTTTCTTT
.	once	TRBJ1-2	TRBV27	CASSLSKRQAGYGYTF	TGTGCCAGCAGTTTATCGAAACGGCAGGCGGGCTATGGCTACACCTTC
.	.	TRBJ1-2	TRBV7-9	CASSLGLATPGPPPYGYTF	TGTGCCAGCAGCTTAGGACTTGCGACCCCGGGCCCACCCCCTTATGGCTACACCTTC
TRBD1	.	TRBJ1-3	TRBV9	CASSSQDRATGNTIYF	TGTGCCAGCAGCTCCCAGGACAGGGCCACTGGAAACACCATATATTTT
TRBD1	.	TRBJ1-1	TRBV7-9	CASSAYRGPDTEAFF	TGTGCCAGCAGCGCTTACAGGGGGCCTGACACTGAAGCTTTCTTT
.	once	TRBJ2-7	TRBV7-9	CASSFGAYEQYF	TGTGCCAGCAGCTTCGGTGCCTACGAGCAGTACTTC
TRBD2	.	TRBJ2-3	TRBV27	CASSFEREVDTQYF	TGTGCCAGCAGTTTCGAGCGGGAGGTAGATACGCAGTATTTT
TRBD2	.	TRBJ2-1	TRBV27	CASSLSISTSGYNEQFF	TGTGCCAGCAGTTTATCAATTAGTACTAGCGGGTACAATGAGCAGTTCTTC
.	.	TRBJ1-1	TRBV2	CASSEAVAVEAFF	TGTGCCAGCAGTGAAGCGGTGGCGGTCGAAGCTTTCTTT
.	.	TRBJ2-1	TRBV6-5	CASSPFGGGRNEQFF	TGTGCCAGCAGCCCTTTTGGAGGTGGGAGGAATGAGCAGTTCTTC
.	.	TRBJ2-5	TRBV10-2	CASSDRAVGYQETQYF	TGCGCCAGCAGTGATCGGGCAGTAGGATACCAAGAGACCCAGTACTTC
TRBD2	.	TRBJ2-3	TRBV4-3	CASSQGSGRGTTQYF	TGCGCCAGCAGCCAAGGTTCCGGGAGGGGAACTACGCAGTATTTT
.	.	TRBJ2-3	TRBV9	CASHSGAHFTDTQYF	TGTGCCAGCCATTCGGGGGCCCACTTCACAGATACGCAGTATTTT
TRBD2	.	TRBJ2-3	TRBV5-4	CASSLALAGAFTDTQYF	TGTGCCAGCAGCTTGGCACTAGCGGGAGCTTTCACAGATACGCAGTATTTT
.	once	TRBJ2-4	TRBV6-1	CASSGGTANIQYF	TGTGCCAGCAGTGGCGGGACAGCAAACATTCAGTACTTC
.	.	TRBJ1-2	TRBV6-5	CASSYSLNHGYGYTF	TGTGCCAGCAGTTACTCCCTGAATCATGGCTATGGCTACACCTTC
TRBD1	.	TRBJ2-7	TRBV27	CASSFTRQGDYEQYF	TGTGCCAGCAGTTTTACCCGACAGGGGGACTACGAGCAGTACTTC
TRBD2	.	TRBJ2-1	TRBV27	CASSPLVVREVNQHNEQFF	TGTGCCAGCAGTCCCCTAGTTGTTCGGGAGGTCAACCAACACAATGAGCAGTTCTTC
.	.	TRBJ2-7	TRBV10-3	CAISVNPGLGTQYF	TGTGCCATCAGTGTGAACCCGGGACTCGGAACCCAGTACTTC
.	.	TRBJ1-5	TRBV28	CASSPLFSASTQPQHF	TGTGCCAGCAGTCCCCTTTTTTCTGCGAGCACTCAGCCCCAGCATTTT
.	.	TRBJ2-7	TRBV27	CASSFAGPAYEQYF	TGTGCCAGCAGTTTCGCGGGGCCCGCCTACGAGCAGTACTTC
.	.	TRBJ2-3	TRBV15	CATSRDYPTSTDTQYF	TGTGCCACCAGCAGAGATTACCCGACTAGCACAGATACGCAGTATTTT
TRBD2	.	TRBJ2-7	TRBV2	CASTSLAGDYYEQYF	TGTGCCAGCACCTCATTAGCGGGAGATTATTACGAGCAGTACTTC
.	.	TRBJ2-1	TRBV5-1	CASSLVAYSSYNEQFF	TGCGCCAGCAGCCTCGTAGCGTACAGCTCCTACAATGAGCAGTTCTTC
TRBD1	once	TRBJ2-7	TRBV4-1	CASSPRQGPAEQYF	TGCGCCAGCAGCCCGAGACAGGGACCGGCCGAGCAGTACTTC
TRBD1	.	TRBJ2-7	TRBV7-2	CASSFGQGGYEQYF	TGTGCCAGCAGCTTCGGACAGGGGGGCTACGAGCAGTACTTC
.	.	TRBJ2-5	TRBV27	CASARRFQETQYF	TGTGCCAGCGCCAGACGCTTCCAAGAGACCCAGTACTTC
.	.	TRBJ1-2	TRBV9	CASSVGGNGYTF	TGTGCCAGCAGCGTAGGTGGGAATGGCTACACCTTC
TRBD1	.	TRBJ2-3	TRBV19	CASSIGPTVTGGTDTQYF	TGTGCCAGTAGTATAGGGCCAACGGTGACAGGGGGAACAGATACGCAGTATTTT
.	few	TRBJ1-5	TRBV2	CASSEFVSSSGREQPQHF	TGTGCCAGCAGTGAGTTCGTCTCGTCATCCGGGCGCGAACAGCCCCAGCATTTT
.	.	TRBJ2-7	TRBV9	CASSVGIEHYEQYF	TGTGCCAGCAGCGTAGGAATAGAGCACTACGAGCAGTACTTC